The sequence of this T cell receptor (beta chain) was determined in a study of blood T cell repertoires in COVID-19. This CDR3 has 14 amino acids. Germline V lookup: CDR1 SGHKS, CDR2 YYEKEE (reference sequence). V was clipped by 1 base and J by 6 bases, with 13 bases between them. Per the study methods: Amplification with reference gene primers provided the estimates of nucleated cell counts. The assay was immunoSEQ multiplex PCR, and TCRdb's table has in-frame clones only and misses some. Clone size and the V and J calls come from that table; the DNA yielded D and trimming. The sample carries 120,000 or so clones, around 80% recorded once.

Sequencing input: peripheral blood. The origin of this receptor is an elderly woman with acute or convalescent COVID-19. The chain recombines TRBV5-5 with TRBJ1-2, with D possibly TRBD1 on 6 matching bases. CDR3 in DNA: TGTGCCAGCAGCTTGCTTTCAGGGGCGGATGGCTACACCTTC. This codes for CASSLLSGADGYTF. Variable domain in full (rest from reference TRBV5-5 and TRBJ1-2): DAGVTQSPTHLIKTRGQQVTLRCSPISGHKSVSWYQQVLGQGPQFIFQYYEKEERGRGNFPDRFSARQFPNYSSELNVNALLLGDSALYLCASSLLSGADGYTFGSGTRLTVV.